This T cell receptor (beta chain) was observed in a study of blood T cell repertoires in COVID-19. About the research overall: Samples representing acute and convalescent COVID-19 were sourced from the United States, Italy and Spain.

This clone showed up just a few times. Per the original data handling: Reference gene primer amplification gave estimated nucleated cell counts. The data were produced by immunoSEQ multiplex PCR, yet TCRdb's version contains in-frame clones alone and is incomplete. Clone size and the V and J calls come from that table; the DNA yielded D and trimming. The sample carries about 190,000 clones, about four fifths recorded once. Germline CDR1 is MGHDK and CDR2 is SYGVNS. Trimming left V 3 bases short and J 9 bases short, with 11 bases between. The CDR3 extends over 12 amino acids. The chain uses TRBV25-1 and TRBJ1-1; no clear D. The sequenced material came from peripheral blood. The clonotype originates from an elderly woman with active or convalescent COVID-19. The CDR3 is CASSDTGIKAFF. CDR3 nucleotides: TGTGCCAGCAGTGACACCGGGATCAAAGCTTTCTTT.